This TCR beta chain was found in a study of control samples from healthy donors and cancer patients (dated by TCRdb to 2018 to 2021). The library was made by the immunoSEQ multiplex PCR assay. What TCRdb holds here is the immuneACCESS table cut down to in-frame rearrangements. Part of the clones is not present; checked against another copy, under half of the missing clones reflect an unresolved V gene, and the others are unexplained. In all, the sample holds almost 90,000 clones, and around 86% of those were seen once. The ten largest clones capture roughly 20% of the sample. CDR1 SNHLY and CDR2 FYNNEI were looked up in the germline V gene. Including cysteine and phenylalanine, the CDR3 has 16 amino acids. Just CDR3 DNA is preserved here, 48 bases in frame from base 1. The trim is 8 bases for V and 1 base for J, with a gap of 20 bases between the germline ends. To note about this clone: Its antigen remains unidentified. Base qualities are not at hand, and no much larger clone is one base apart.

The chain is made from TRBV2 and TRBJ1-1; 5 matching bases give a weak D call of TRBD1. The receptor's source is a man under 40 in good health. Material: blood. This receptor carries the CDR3 CASQPQGVGSNTEAFF. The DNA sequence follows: TGTGCCAGCCAACCCCAGGGAGTAGGTTCGAACACTGAAGCTTTCTTT.